The 2 T cell receptor beta chains reported below all come from one sample, sequenced in a study of shared clonotypes between healthy human individuals. This table comes from immunoSEQ multiplex PCR, and its TCRdb copy is limited to in-frame clones, with some not included. Of over 850,000 clones in the sample, around three quarters were seen once. Sample: memory CD4+ T cells from PBMCs. The sample's subset: CD45RA-negative fraction. The receptor set was obtained from a man aged 18-30 years in good health. Some clones in this sample may be carry-over from other donors' samples.

In regard to this clone: An end of the junction does not agree with germline; a read error may underlie this. The chain has TRBV18 and TRBJ1-2; unclear D gene. Germline CDR1 KGHSH, CDR2 LQKENI. The CDR3 has 16 residues. The CDR3 protein is CVSSPPTAGGSDGYTF. In DNA form, the CDR3 reads TGTGTCAGCTCACCACCGACGGCCGGAGGGTCGGATGGCTACACCTTC.

As for this clone: The identical CDR3 is also encoded by other nucleotide sequences in the sample. The J gene is TRBJ2-5, the V gene TRBV7-9; D uncertain. This CDR3 region has 14 residues. Deletions cut 0 bases from V and 2 bases from J, with 7 bases between. CDR1 and CDR2 from the germline V gene are SEHNR and FQNEAQ (reference sequence). CDR3 nucleotide sequence: TGTGCCAGCAGCTTAGCGGGGATACAAGAGACCCAGTACTTC. Residues: CASSLAGIQETQYF.